This T cell receptor (beta chain) derives from a study of cytomegalovirus exposure and HLA in healthy donors. Study-wide background: Unique TCR beta sequences numbering some 120 million came from approximately 180 million T cells in an earlier analysis.

This clone was recorded a few times. The PCR ran on 60 Vbeta and 13 Jbeta primers. Sequenced by immunoSEQ multiplex PCR; TCRdb stores in-frame clones only, minus some. Of 150,000 to 200,000 clones in the sample, around four fifths were seen once. In germline, CDR1 is SQVTM, CDR2 ANQGSEA. The CDR3 consists of 12 residues. Trimming took 4 bases from V and 0 from J, leaving 5 bases between them. J is TRBJ2-3 and V is TRBV29-1; D remains unclear. This TCR derives from a female donor in good health and CMV-seronegative. The sample taken for sequencing was PBMCs. CDR3 residues: CSVGQSTDTQYF. CDR3 in DNA: TGCAGCGTTGGTCAGAGCACAGATACGCAGTATTTT.